A single TCR beta chain is shown here with its context. Its cognate antigen is unknown. This table comes from immunoSEQ multiplex PCR, and its TCRdb copy is limited to in-frame clones, with some not included. The data show fewer than 100,000 clones, about 80% seen once. V was trimmed by 2 bases and J by 0 bases, leaving 4 bases between them. From germline, CDR1 is MDHEN and CDR2 SYDVKM. The CDR3 extends over 13 amino acids. This sample was taken from a study of OX40 agonist ivuxolimab in advanced cancers. For the study at large: The treatment was a fully human IgG2 OX40 agonist, ivuxolimab. Patients with hepatocellular carcinoma, melanoma, renal cell or head and neck cancer made up the dose-escalation patients. Whole-study findings and limits: At 0.1 to 3.0 mg/kg and by week 6, clonal expansion occurred in CD4+ and CD8+ blood T cells. On average, a greater number of expanded clones characterised CD8+ T cells relative to CD4+.

The sequence was collected from an adult with an advanced solid tumor such as melanoma, head and neck, liver or kidney cancer. The sequencing used CD4+ or CD8+ T cells sorted from blood, collected in a trial of the OX40 agonist ivuxolimab. The chain recombines TRBV28 with TRBJ1-1; D call uncertain. CDR3 sequence (DNA): TGTGCCAGCAGTTTACTGGTGAACACTGAAGCTTTCTTT. Translation: CASSLLVNTEAFF.